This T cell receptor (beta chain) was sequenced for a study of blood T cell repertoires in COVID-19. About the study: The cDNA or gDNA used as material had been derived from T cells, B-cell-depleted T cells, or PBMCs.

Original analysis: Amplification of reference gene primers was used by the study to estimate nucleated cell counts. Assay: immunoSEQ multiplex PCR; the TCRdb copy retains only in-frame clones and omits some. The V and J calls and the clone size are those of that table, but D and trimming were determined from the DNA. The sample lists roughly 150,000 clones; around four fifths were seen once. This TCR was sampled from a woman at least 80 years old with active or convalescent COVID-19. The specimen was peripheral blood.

The CDR3 bases are TGTGCCAGTAGTTACAGGGGAGGATATGGCTACACCTTC. Protein product: CASSYRGGYGYTF. The chain uses TRBV19 and TRBJ1-2, with 7 bases fitting TRBD1. CDR1 is LNHDA and CDR2 is SQIVND in the germline V gene (reference sequence). The CDR3 has 13 amino acids. With V trimmed by 5 bases and J by 5 bases, 5 bases remained unmatched.